This TCR beta chain stems from a study of blood T cell repertoires in COVID-19. Study in general: Samples representing acute and convalescent COVID-19 were sourced from the United States, Italy and Spain. T cells, B-cell-depleted T cells, or PBMCs supplied cDNA or gDNA.

Seattle cases were enrolled at active infection and followed longitudinally. Data came from immunoSEQ multiplex PCR; TCRdb stores just in-frame clones and leaves some out. The repertoire has around 460,000 clones, around 90% of them found once; the top ten carry 0.65% to 1%. The germline CDR1 and CDR2 sequences are SGHNT and YENEEA. The CDR3 runs 11 residues. Trimming stripped 5 bases from V and 5 bases from J, with 7 bases between. The receptor comes from a man aged 18 to 29 with COVID-19, enrolled during active disease. The chain uses TRBV11-3 and TRBJ2-7; D call uncertain. Sequencing was performed on peripheral blood. CDR3 in DNA: TGTGCCAGCAGCCTCCTAGACGAGCAGTACTTC. Amino acid sequence: CASSLLDEQYF.